The sequence of this T cell receptor (beta chain) was determined in a study of blood T cell repertoires in COVID-19. Study summary: Specimens from acute and convalescent COVID-19 originated in the United States, Italy and Spain.

Trimming at V came to 3 bases and at J to 6 bases, leaving 10 bases not matched to a gene. Germline V CDR1 and CDR2: SGHTA, FQGNSA. The CDR3 has 16 amino acids. TCRdb's copy holds only in-frame clones and misses some; the assay was immunoSEQ multiplex PCR. This table holds approximately 200,000 clones, 65% to 90% found once. This clone appeared a single time. The receptor was isolated from a man aged 35 to 55 who had recovered from COVID-19. J is TRBJ1-5 and V is TRBV7-2, with 8 positions matching TRBD1. Material for sequencing was PBMCs or T cells enriched from blood (not recorded which). In nucleotides, the CDR3 is TGTGCCAGCAGCTTCGATCCAGGGGGCGCGACTCAGCCCCAGCATTTT. Translation gives CASSFDPGGATQPQHF. The entire variable domain, with the rest obtained from reference TRBV7-2 and TRBJ1-5, is as follows: GAGVSQSPSNKVTEKGKDVELRCDPISGHTALYWYRQSLGQGLEFLIYFQGNSAPDKSGLPSDRFSAERTGGSVSTLTIQRTQQEDSAVYLCASSFDPGGATQPQHFGDGTRLSIL.